This record covers a single T cell receptor (beta chain). The repertoire was sequenced with immunoSEQ multiplex PCR; TCRdb's copy has only in-frame clones and lacks some. The sample has about 99,000 clones, 90% to 96% seen once. The sample originates from a study of OX40 agonist ivuxolimab in advanced cancers. At the level of the study: Treatment of patients was with ivuxolimab, an agonistic anti-OX40 (CD134) antibody.

Germline loops: CDR1 MNHEY, CDR2 SMNVEV (reference sequence). Trimming shortened V by 2 bases and J by 0 bases, and 16 bases separated the two germline ends. The CDR3 is 17 amino acids. The chain employs TRBV27 and TRBJ1-1, with TRBD1 as a possible D gene (5 bases). The source material was CD4+ or CD8+ T cells sorted from blood, sampled in a trial of the OX40 agonist ivuxolimab. This TCR derives from an adult with an advanced solid tumor such as melanoma, head and neck, liver or kidney cancer. CDR3 residues: CASSLGAGKLMNTEAFF. CDR3 bases: TGTGCCAGCAGTTTAGGGGCAGGGAAACTAATGAACACTGAAGCTTTCTTT.